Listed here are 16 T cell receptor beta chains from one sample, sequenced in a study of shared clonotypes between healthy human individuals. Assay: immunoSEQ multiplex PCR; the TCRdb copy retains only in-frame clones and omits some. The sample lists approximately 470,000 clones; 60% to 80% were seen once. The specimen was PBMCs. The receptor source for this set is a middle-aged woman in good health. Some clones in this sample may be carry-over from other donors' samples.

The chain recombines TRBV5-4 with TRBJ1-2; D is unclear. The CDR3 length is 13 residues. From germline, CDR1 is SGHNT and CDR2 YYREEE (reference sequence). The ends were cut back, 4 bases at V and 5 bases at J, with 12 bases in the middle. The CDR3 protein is CASSADGLYGYTF. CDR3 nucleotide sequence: TGTGCCAGCAGCGCGGACGGGCTTTATGGCTACACCTTC. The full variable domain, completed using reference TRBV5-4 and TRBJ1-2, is ETGVTQSPTHLIKTRGQQVTLRCSSQSGHNTVSWYQQALGQGPQFIFQYYREEENGRGNFPPRFSGLQFPNYSSELNVNALELDDSALYLCASSADGLYGYTFGSGTRLTVV.

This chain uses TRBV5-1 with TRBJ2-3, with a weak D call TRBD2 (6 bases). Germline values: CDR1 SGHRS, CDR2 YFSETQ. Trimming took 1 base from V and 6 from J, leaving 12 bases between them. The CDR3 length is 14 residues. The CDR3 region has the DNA TGCGCCAGCAGCTTGATTCCGGGAGATGATACGCAGTATTTT. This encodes CASSLIPGDDTQYF.

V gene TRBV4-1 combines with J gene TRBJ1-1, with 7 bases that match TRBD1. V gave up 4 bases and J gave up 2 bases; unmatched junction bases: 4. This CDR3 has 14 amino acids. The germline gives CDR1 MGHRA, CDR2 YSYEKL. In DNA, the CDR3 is TGCGCCAGCAGCCGACGGGACAGCAACACTGAAGCTTTCTTT. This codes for CASSRRDSNTEAFF.

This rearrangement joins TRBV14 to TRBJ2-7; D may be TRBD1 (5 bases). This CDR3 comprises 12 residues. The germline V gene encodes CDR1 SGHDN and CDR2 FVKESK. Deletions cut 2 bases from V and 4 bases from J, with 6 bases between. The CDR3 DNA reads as TGTGCCAGCAGCCAACAGGGTTACGAGCAGTACTTC. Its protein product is CASSQQGYEQYF.

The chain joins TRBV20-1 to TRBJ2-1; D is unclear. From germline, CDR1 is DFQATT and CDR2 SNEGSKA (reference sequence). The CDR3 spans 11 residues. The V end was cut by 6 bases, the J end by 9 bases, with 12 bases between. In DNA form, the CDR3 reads TGCAGTGCCACCCGAGAGGTTGAGCAGTTCTTC. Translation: CSATREVEQFF.

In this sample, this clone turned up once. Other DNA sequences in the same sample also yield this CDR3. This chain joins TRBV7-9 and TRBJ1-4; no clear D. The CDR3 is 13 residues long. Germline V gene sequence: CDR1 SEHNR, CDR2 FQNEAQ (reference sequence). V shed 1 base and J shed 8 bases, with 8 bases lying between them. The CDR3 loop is CASSLVPREKLFF. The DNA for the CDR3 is TGTGCCAGCAGCTTAGTCCCCAGGGAAAAACTGTTTTTT.

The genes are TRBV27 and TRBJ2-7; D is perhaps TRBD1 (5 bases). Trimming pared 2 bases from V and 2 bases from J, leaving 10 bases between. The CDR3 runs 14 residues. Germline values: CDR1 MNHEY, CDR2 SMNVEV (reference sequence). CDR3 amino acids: CASSLRQGPYEQYF. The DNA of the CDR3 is TGTGCCAGCAGTTTACGGCAGGGCCCCTACGAGCAGTACTTC.

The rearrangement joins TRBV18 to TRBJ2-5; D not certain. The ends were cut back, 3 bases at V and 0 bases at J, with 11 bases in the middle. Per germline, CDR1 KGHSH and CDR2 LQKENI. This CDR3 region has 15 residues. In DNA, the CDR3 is TGTGCCAGCTCACCTAGGAACACGTACCAAGAGACCCAGTACTTC. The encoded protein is CASSPRNTYQETQYF.

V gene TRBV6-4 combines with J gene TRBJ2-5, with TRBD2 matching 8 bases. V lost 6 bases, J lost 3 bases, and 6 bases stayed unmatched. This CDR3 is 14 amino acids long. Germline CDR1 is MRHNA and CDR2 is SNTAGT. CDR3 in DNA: TGTGCCAGCAGCCCCGGGGGGGCAGAAGAGACCCAGTACTTC. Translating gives CASSPGGAEETQYF.

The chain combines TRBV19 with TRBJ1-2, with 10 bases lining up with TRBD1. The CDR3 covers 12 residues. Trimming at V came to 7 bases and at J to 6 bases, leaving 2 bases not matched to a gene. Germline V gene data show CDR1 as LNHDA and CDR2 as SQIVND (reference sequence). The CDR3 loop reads CASIGTGDGYTF. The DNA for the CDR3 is TGTGCCAGTATAGGGACAGGGGATGGCTACACCTTC.

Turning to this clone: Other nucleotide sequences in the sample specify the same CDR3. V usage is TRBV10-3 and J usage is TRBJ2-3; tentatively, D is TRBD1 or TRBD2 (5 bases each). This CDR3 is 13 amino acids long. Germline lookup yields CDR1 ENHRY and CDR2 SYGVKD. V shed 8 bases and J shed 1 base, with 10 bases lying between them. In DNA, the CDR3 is TGTGCCATCGGGCAGGGAGGCACAGATACGCAGTATTTT. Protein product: CAIGQGGTDTQYF.

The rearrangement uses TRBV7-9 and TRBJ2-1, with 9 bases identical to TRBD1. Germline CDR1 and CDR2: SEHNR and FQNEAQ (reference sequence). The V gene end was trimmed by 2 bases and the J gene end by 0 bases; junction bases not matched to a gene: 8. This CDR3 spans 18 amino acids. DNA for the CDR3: TGTGCCAGCAGCTTAAGGGACAGGGAAAGGAGCTCCTACAATGAGCAGTTCTTC. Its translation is CASSLRDRERSSYNEQFF.

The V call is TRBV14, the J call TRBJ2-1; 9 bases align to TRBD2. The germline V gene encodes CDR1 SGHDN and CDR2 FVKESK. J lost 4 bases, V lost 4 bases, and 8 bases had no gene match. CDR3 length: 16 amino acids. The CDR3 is CASSPLLAGRYNEQFF. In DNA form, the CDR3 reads TGTGCCAGCAGCCCACTGCTAGCGGGAAGATACAATGAGCAGTTCTTC.

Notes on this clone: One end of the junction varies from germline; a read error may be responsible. Here the CDR3 reads CASSITSTDTQYF. The CDR3 DNA is TGTGCCAGCAGCATAACTAGCACAGATACGCAGTATTTT. The V and J genes are TRBV7-3 and TRBJ2-3; D is ambiguous. The CDR3 has 13 residues. The germline gives CDR1 SGHTA, CDR2 FQGTGA.

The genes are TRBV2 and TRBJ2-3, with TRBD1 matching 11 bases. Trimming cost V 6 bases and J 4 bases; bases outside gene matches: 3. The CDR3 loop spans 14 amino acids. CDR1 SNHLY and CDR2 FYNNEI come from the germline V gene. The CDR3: CASRDRGRPDTQYF. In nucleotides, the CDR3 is TGTGCCAGCAGGGACAGGGGGCGTCCAGATACGCAGTATTTT.

CDR3: CASSPGREAFF. DNA for the CDR3: TGTGCCAGCAGTCCTGGGCGGGAAGCTTTCTTT. The chain carries TRBV28 and TRBJ1-1, with D uncertain. The CDR3 is made up of 11 amino acids. V gave up 5 bases and J gave up 8 bases, with 9 bases separating them. CDR1 MDHEN and CDR2 SYDVKM come from the germline V gene.